This T cell receptor (beta chain) was observed in a study of T cells in Graves' hyperthyroidism and ophthalmopathy. Study conclusions and caveats: Ophthalmopathy, as predicted by the model, came a median around 6.7 months after the prediction.

This clonotype appeared a few times. Antigen: not known. RNA transcripts provided the source from which TCR beta CDR3 regions were amplified. First-round RT-PCR with HTBI primers amplified the TCR CDR3 region. TCRdb independently ran MiXCR on the multiplex PCR reads; one entry per CDR3 protein. Counted here are 530,000 or so distinct CDR3 sequences, about 45% occurring once; the ten biggest clones make up about 7.8%. Looked up from germline, CDR1 is SGHRS and CDR2 is YFSETQ. V was cut by 3 bases and J by 3 bases, with 12 bases left in between. This CDR3 has 14 amino acids. The clonotype was recovered from a woman between 18 and 30 years old with Graves' hyperthyroidism. V is TRBV5-1 and J is TRBJ2-5, with a tentative D call TRBD1 (6 bases). The sequenced material came from peripheral blood or thyroid tissue (not recorded which). The CDR3 loop reads CASSSPGQKETQYF. For the CDR3, the DNA is TGCGCCAGCAGCTCACCGGGACAAAAAGAGACCCAGTACTTC.